This TCR beta chain was captured by sequencing in a study of T-cell memory formation after mild COVID-19. Study summary: Clustering of TCRs was largely donor specific. The study, taken as a whole, reports: Nothing confirmed that second-wave clones peaking on day 37 were specific for SARS-CoV-2. Prior to infection, memory already included some responding clones, suggesting cross-reactive memory joined.

Remarks on this clonotype: The antigen is not known.

Trimming removed 6 bases from V and 7 bases from J, with 19 bases in between. The CDR3 has 16 residues. Germline loops: CDR1 KGHSH, CDR2 LQKENI. TCRdb reprocessed the 5' RACE reads via MiXCR and lists one record per CDR3 protein. The table records more than 55,000 distinct CDR3 sequences, 8% to 10% of them present only once. Sequenced sample: PBMCs or a T cell subset sorted from them (not recorded which). The origin of this receptor is a man aged 18 to 29 who had mild COVID-19 (a few samples of this study predate the infection). Cell type and time point are not known. The chain recombines TRBV18 with TRBJ1-6; D might be TRBD1 (6 bases). For the CDR3, the DNA is TGTGCCAGCTCCGAACTCGCACGGGGGCGCAATTCACCCCTCCACTTT. Translated: CASSELARGRNSPLHF. The full variable domain, in which reference TRBV18 and TRBJ1-6 provide the parts outside the CDR3, is NAGVMQNPRHLVRRRGQEARLRCSPMKGHSHVYWYRQLPEEGLKFMVYLQKENIIDESGMPKERFSAEFPKEGPSILRIQQVVRGDSAAYFCASSELARGRNSPLHFGNGTRLTVT.